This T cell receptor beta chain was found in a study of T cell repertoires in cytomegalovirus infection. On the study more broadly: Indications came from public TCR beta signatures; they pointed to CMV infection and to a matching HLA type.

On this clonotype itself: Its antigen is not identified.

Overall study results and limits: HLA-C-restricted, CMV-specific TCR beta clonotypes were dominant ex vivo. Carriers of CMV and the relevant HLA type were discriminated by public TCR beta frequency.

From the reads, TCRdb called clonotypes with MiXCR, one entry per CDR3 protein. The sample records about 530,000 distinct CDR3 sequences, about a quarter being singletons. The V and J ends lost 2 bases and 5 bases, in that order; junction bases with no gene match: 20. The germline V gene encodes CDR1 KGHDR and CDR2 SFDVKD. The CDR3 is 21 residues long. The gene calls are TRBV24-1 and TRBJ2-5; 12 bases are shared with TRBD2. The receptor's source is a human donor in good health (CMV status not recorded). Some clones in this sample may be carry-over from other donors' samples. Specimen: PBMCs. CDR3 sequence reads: CATSDSLYPGLAGRRGETQYF. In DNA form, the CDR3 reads TGTGCCACCAGTGATTCTCTTTACCCGGGACTAGCGGGTCGGAGGGGGGAGACCCAGTACTTC.